One sample yielded the 7 T cell receptor beta chains listed below, sequenced in a study of human T cells and chemical hapten exposure. Total RNA was isolated from whole blood that had not been fractionated. TCRdb recomputed calls from the 5' RACE reads with MiXCR, one row per CDR3 protein. This sample yields 110,000 or so distinct CDR3 sequences, of which around 20% are seen a single time; about 3% belongs to the top ten. The receptor source for this set is a human donor in good health.

The table lists this clonotype with a few counts. The chain couples TRBV10-1 to TRBJ2-1, with D possibly being TRBD1 or TRBD2 (5 bases each). This CDR3 has 19 amino acids. Trimming took off 10 bases at V and 4 bases at J, with 32 bases between the two ends. CDR1 is WNHNN, CDR2 SYGVQD, per germline (reference sequence). The CDR3 DNA follows: TGCGCCACCCCTCCCCCCTCTCGTAGCGTCCGGGGCCCTTACAATGAGCAGTTCTTC. It specifies CATPPPSRSVRGPYNEQFF.

In DNA, the CDR3 is TGCAGTGCTAGAGATGAGTACCACGAGCAGTACTTC. Protein: CSARDEYHEQYF. The rearrangement uses TRBV20-1 and TRBJ2-7; D gene unclear. The CDR3 extends over 12 amino acids. The germline V gene has CDR1 DFQATT and CDR2 SNEGSKA (reference sequence). V lost 0 bases to trimming and J lost 5 bases, with 8 bases between them.

J is TRBJ1-1 and V is TRBV6-6; D call uncertain. The CDR3 is made up of 14 amino acids. V was pared by 4 bases and J by 2 bases, with 11 bases between. Germline loops: CDR1 MNHNY, CDR2 SVGAGI (reference sequence). CDR3 region: CASSSPTVNTEAFF. CDR3 in DNA: TGTGCCAGCAGTTCCCCAACCGTAAACACTGAAGCTTTCTTT.

This clonotype has more than one count but fewer than ten. The rearrangement joins TRBV6-5 to TRBJ1-5; D gene uncertain. V lost 0 bases, J lost 7 bases, and 10 bases lay in between. The germline CDR1 and CDR2 sequences are MNHEY and SVGAGI. The CDR3 is 14 residues long. The DNA of the CDR3 is TGTGCCAGCAGTTACTCCCCGAGGGTACAGCCCCAGCATTTT. It encodes CASSYSPRVQPQHF.

J is TRBJ2-3 and V is TRBV10-3; D is ambiguous. Germline-derived CDR1 and CDR2 are ENHRY and SYGVKD. V shed 6 bases and J shed 2 bases, with 6 bases lying between them. The CDR3 loop spans 12 amino acids. The CDR3 spells CAISTSTDTQYF. CDR3 sequence (DNA): TGTGCCATCAGCACATCCACAGATACGCAGTATTTT.

This clonotype occurred a few times. The chain has TRBV7-9 and TRBJ2-5, with D uncertain. Germline assignment: CDR1 SEHNR and CDR2 FQNEAQ (reference sequence). V shed 2 bases and J shed 3 bases, with 13 bases lying between them. This CDR3 comprises 15 residues. The CDR3 protein is CASSLFGGVKETQYF. The DNA for the CDR3 is TGTGCCAGCAGCTTATTCGGCGGAGTTAAAGAGACCCAGTACTTC.

This clonotype was picked up a small number of times. The V gene is TRBV7-3, the J gene TRBJ1-1; D unresolved. The germline gives CDR1 SGHTA, CDR2 FQGTGA. The CDR3 covers 12 residues. Trimming shortened V by 4 bases and J by 7 bases, and 10 bases separated the two germline ends. This CDR3 is CASSSGGREAFF. CDR3 nucleotides: TGTGCCAGCAGCTCCGGTGGTCGTGAAGCTTTCTTT. Full variable domain (remainder filled in from reference TRBV7-3 and TRBJ1-1): GAGVSQTPSNKVTEKGKYVELRCDPISGHTALYWYRQSLGQGPEFLIYFQGTGAADDSGLPNDRFFAVRPEGSVSTLKIQRTERGDSAVYLCASSSGGREAFFGQGTRLTVV.